This T cell receptor beta chain came from a study of persistence of HIV-infected CD4 T cells. Notes on the study in general: Antigen-responding cells were enriched for degenerate expanded CDR3beta sequences. Within sorted populations, more oligoclonal TCRs accompanied more oligoclonal proviruses.

In the case of this clone: Its specificity is not known.

The CDR3 runs to 11 residues. The germline V gene has CDR1 MNHNS and CDR2 SASEGT. Trimming removed 2 bases at V and 14 bases at J, with 10 bases between. Overlapping HIV-1 Gag 15-mer peptides at roughly 1 ug per peptide per mL were used. CD4+ T cells upregulating both CD40 ligand and CD69 were sorted as responding cells. Donors had undetectable plasma HIV-1 RNA, under 50 copies/mL, for 4+ years. CD8-depleted PBMCs were stimulated less than 20 hours with anti-CD28/CD49d costimulation, CD40-blocking antibody and enfuvirtide. The libraries were made with immunoSEQ version 4 in survey mode. The repertoire was sequenced with immunoSEQ multiplex PCR; TCRdb's copy has only in-frame clones and lacks some. Among around 26,000 clones listed, 74% were seen once.

The material sequenced was CD4+ T cells sorted from PBMCs after approximately 19-hour stimulation, taken from a patient who received antiretroviral therapy. The clonotype was recovered from an adult man with HIV who was CMV-seropositive. The chain employs TRBV6-1 and TRBJ2-1; tentatively, D is TRBD2 (6 bases). CDR3 residues: CASSESSGEFF. In DNA form, the CDR3 reads TGTGCCAGCAGTGAATCCTCGGGGGAGTTCTTC.